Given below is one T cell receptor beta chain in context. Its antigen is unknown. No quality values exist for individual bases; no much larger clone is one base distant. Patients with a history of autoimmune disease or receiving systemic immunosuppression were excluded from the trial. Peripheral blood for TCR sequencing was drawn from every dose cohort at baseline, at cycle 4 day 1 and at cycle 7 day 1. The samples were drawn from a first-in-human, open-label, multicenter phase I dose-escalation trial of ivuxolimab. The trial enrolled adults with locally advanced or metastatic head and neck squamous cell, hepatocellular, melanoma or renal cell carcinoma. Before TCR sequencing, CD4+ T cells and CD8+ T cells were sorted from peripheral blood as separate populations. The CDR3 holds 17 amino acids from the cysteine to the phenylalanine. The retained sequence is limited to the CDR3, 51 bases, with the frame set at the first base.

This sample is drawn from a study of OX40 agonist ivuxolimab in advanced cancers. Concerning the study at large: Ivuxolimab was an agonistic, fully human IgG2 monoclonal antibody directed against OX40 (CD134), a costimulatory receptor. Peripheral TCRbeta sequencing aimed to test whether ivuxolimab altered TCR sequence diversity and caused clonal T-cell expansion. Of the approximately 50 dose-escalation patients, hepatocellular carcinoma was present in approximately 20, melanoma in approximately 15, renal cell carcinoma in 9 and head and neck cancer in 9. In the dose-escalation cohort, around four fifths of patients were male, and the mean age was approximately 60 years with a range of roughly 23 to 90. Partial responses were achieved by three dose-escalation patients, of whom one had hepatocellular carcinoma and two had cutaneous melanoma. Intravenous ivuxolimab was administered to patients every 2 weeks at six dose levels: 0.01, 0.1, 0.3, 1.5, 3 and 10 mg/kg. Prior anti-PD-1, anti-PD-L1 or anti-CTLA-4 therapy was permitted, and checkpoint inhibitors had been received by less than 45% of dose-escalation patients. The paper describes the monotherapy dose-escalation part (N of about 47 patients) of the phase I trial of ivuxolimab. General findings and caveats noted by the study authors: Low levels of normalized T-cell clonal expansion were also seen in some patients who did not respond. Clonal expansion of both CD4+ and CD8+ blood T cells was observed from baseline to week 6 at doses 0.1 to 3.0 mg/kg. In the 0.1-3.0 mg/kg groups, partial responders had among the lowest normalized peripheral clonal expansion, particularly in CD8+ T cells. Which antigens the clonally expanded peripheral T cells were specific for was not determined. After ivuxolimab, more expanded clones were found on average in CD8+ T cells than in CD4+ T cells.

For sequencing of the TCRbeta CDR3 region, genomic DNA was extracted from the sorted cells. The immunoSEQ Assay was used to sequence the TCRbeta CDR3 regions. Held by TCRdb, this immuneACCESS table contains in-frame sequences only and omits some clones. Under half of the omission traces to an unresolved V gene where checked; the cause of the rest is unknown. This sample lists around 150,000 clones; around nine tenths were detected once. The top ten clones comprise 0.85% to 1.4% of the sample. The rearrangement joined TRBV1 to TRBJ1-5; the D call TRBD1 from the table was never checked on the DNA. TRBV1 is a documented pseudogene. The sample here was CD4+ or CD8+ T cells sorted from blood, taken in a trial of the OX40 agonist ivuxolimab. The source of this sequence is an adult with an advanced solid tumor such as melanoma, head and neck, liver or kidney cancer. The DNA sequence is TGCACCAGCAGCCAAGTACGGACAGGGGATAACAATCAGCCCCAGCATTTT. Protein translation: CTSSQVRTGDNNQPQHF.